This is a list of T cell receptor beta chains from one sample in a study of control samples from healthy donors and cancer patients. The method was immunoSEQ multiplex PCR; TCRdb's version includes in-frame clones alone and lacks a portion of them. The sample has about 76,000 clones; 89% are singletons. The sequencing sample was made of PBMCs. The receptor source for this set is a woman between 45 and 65 years old with colorectal cancer. Each CDR3 is given with its conserved first and last residue.

cdr3_length j_call v_call cdr3_aa
16 TRBJ1-1 TRBV6-2/TRBV6-3 CASSYHHESRNTEAFF
15 TRBJ2-3 TRBV28 CASRESGGRVDTQYF
15 TRBJ2-5 TRBV6-2/TRBV6-3 CASSYSGWSGETQYF
14 TRBJ2-5 TRBV6-2/TRBV6-3 CASSRAGIQETQYF
15 TRBJ1-3 TRBV30 CAWRARGGSGNTIYF
15 TRBJ2-1 TRBV9 CASSRQGQGDNEQFF
15 TRBJ2-2 TRBV11-3 CASSTIEQGSGELFF
15 TRBJ1-1 TRBV6-2/TRBV6-3 CASSRGRGGDTEAFF
11 TRBJ2-1 TRBV20-1 CSARQDWEQFF
12 TRBJ2-1 TRBV29-1 CTAGSSYNEQFF
12 TRBJ2-5 TRBV12-3/TRBV12-4 CASSLGEQTQYF
13 TRBJ1-5 TRBV12-3/TRBV12-4 CASSLSYNQPQHF
14 TRBJ2-2 TRBV6-2/TRBV6-3 CASSYVASTGELFF
15 TRBJ2-5 TRBV7-2 CASSVGGGGWETQYF
15 TRBJ2-1 TRBV10-3 CAISEERGGLNEQFF
16 TRBJ2-2 TRBV19 CATHLGQGANTGELFF
15 TRBJ2-2 TRBV20-1 CSASPAGTNTGELFF
14 TRBJ1-2 TRBV9 CASSATGTVYGYTF
15 TRBJ1-5 TRBV28 CASSQLGQLNQPQHF
15 TRBJ1-2 TRBV25-1 CASSKGPDLLHGYTF
14 TRBJ1-1 TRBV7-8 CASSYWTGVSEAFF
13 TRBJ2-1 TRBV5-4 CASSFEEANEQFF
16 TRBJ2-6 TRBV29-1 CSVRTGGSSGANVLTF
15 TRBJ2-3 TRBV6-5 CASSPSGQNTDTQYF
12 TRBJ1-2 TRBV19 CASSQRDGGYTF
16 TRBJ1-4 TRBV4-3 CASSQDLTTTNEKLFF
14 TRBJ1-1 TRBV5-1 CASSLYSSNTEAFF
15 TRBJ1-2 TRBV27 CASSLRPQGIYGYTF
15 TRBJ1-4 TRBV28 CASSPSRAHNEKLFF
15 TRBJ2-3 TRBV10-3 CAISADVGRTDTQYF
12 TRBJ1-1 TRBV21-1 CASPGGETEAFF
14 TRBJ2-2 TRBV11-3 CASSLTGFTGELFF
14 TRBJ1-4 TRBV5-1 CASSPGQVGEKLFF
16 TRBJ2-3 TRBV6-5 CASSYSSGRPTDTQYF
15 TRBJ1-3 TRBV3-1/TRBV3-2 CASSRRTGRGNTIYF
14 TRBJ1-2 TRBV5-6 CASSLEQGAFGYTF
14 TRBJ2-5 TRBV6-2/TRBV6-3 CASSFSLYPRTQYF
16 TRBJ2-3 TRBV27 CASSSRSRAPTDTQYF
13 TRBJ1-1 TRBV19 CASSIVGRTEAFF
13 TRBJ1-1 TRBV4-1 CASSQDVGTEAFF
13 TRBJ1-1 TRBV4-1 CASSQGTYTEAFF
14 TRBJ1-1 TRBV25-1 CASSEKEGYTEAFF
14 TRBJ1-2 TRBV6-2/TRBV6-3 CASSYLVRTYGYTF
13 TRBJ1-6 TRBV10-3 CAISEGRDSPLHF
16 TRBJ2-2 TRBV3-1/TRBV3-2 CASSVWASGNTGELFF
12 TRBJ1-1 TRBV30 CAWSRLNTEAFF
16 TRBJ1-4 TRBV28 CASSLSFKGTDEKLFF
17 TRBJ2-3 TRBV24-1 CATSVLGGGQSTDTQYF
15 TRBJ2-1 TRBV5-1 CASSLGLSGGNEQFF
16 TRBJ2-2 TRBV3-1/TRBV3-2 CASSQSTISGTGELFF
18 TRBJ2-6 TRBV4-1 CASSPSEAVFSGANVLTF
16 TRBJ2-6 TRBV5-1 CASSLVGASGANVLTF
15 TRBJ1-6 TRBV4-1 CASSRLPGENSPLHF